This TCR beta chain was captured by sequencing in a study of lymphopenia after photon versus proton radiotherapy (dated by TCRdb to between 2018 and 2021). Regarding the study in general: The immunological effects of photon versus proton radiation therapy were compared in patients with gastrointestinal tumors who developed high-grade lymphopenia. The cohort included under 25 patients with gastrointestinal tumors who developed lymphopenia after receiving either photon or proton therapy. The study was designed to characterize how the impact on the immune system differs between the two radiation modalities.

The V and J ends are trimmed by 5 bases and 4 bases, leaving 19 bases between them. Spanning cysteine to phenylalanine, the CDR3 consists of 16 amino acids. The DNA shown is the 48-base CDR3, in frame from base 1. CDR1 and CDR2, looked up from the germline V gene, are SGHVS and FQNEAQ. Concerning this clone itself: Its antigen remains unidentified. No clone much larger than this one lies a single base away; base qualities are absent.

Library generation was performed with the immunoSEQ multiplex PCR assay. Alongside multiparametric flow cytometry, deep sequencing of rearranged TCR beta loci was used to profile the T cell repertoires. This immuneACCESS table, as held by TCRdb, lists in-frame sequences with V and J called but not all clones. Of the missing ones, under half trace to an unresolved V gene in checked studies; the others have no known cause. The sample table lists approximately 35,000 clones, about 90% of them with a count of one. Of the sample, roughly 6.2% falls within the top ten clones. What the study reported, not specific to this receptor: The authors looked at the survival association only in patients who died, and they framed better survival with proton therapy as a possibility rather than a demonstrated result. Once the lymphocyte count had reached its nadir, the repertoires of photon-treated patients showed oligoclonal expansion, particularly of CD8+ Temra cells, and this expansion drove the decline in diversity. Across the cohort, an inverse correlation was found between a larger post-nadir drop in TCR diversity and overall survival time among patients who died. During treatment, patients who received proton therapy stayed relatively stable, whereas patients who received photon therapy lost naive T cells and TCR diversity and gained effector/memory populations.

The receptor's source is a woman in her 50s with pancreatic cancer. The input for sequencing was peripheral blood, taken from a patient treated with photon-based radiotherapy. This sequence uses TRBV7-8 and TRBJ2-3; the D segment might be TRBD1 or TRBD2, since each matches 6 bases. CDR3 protein: CASSHTGGREADTQYF. DNA sequence: TGTGCCAGCAGCCACACTGGGGGGCGGGAAGCAGATACGCAGTATTTT.